These 29 T cell receptor beta chains originate from one sample sequenced in a study of OX40 agonist ivuxolimab in advanced cancers. Assay used: immunoSEQ multiplex PCR; TCRdb lists only in-frame clones, some missing. This sample carries some 70,000 clones, roughly 84% of them seen once, and the ten largest clones take 1.1%. This sample comprised CD4+ or CD8+ T cells sorted from blood, obtained in a trial of the OX40 agonist ivuxolimab. The receptors here all came from an adult with an advanced solid tumor such as melanoma, head and neck, liver or kidney cancer.

The chain couples TRBV5-5 to TRBJ2-7, with D possibly TRBD2 on 7 matching bases. V was pared by 3 bases and J by 2 bases, with 15 bases between. This CDR3 comprises 15 residues. In germline, CDR1 is SGHKS, CDR2 YYEKEE (reference sequence). The CDR3 region is CASSSDPGGTYEQYF. The DNA of the CDR3 is TGTGCCAGCAGCTCCGACCCGGGGGGCACCTACGAGCAGTACTTC.

The chain is built from TRBV7-3 and TRBJ1-2; TRBD1 matches at 8 bases. The germline V gene has CDR1 SGHTA and CDR2 FQGTGA. The V and J ends lost 5 bases and 8 bases, in that order; junction bases with no gene match: 13. This CDR3 contains 15 residues. The CDR3 nucleotides are TGTGCCAGCAGCCAGATCGGGACAGGCGCAGGAGGCTACACCTTC. Translated: CASSQIGTGAGGYTF.

This chain uses TRBV4-3 with TRBJ2-5; 13 bases agree with TRBD2. V lost 0 bases to trimming and J lost 4 bases; unmatched junction nucleotides: 11. Looked up from germline, CDR1 is LGHNA and CDR2 is YSLEER. The CDR3 is 19 amino acids. CDR3 sequence: CASSQDSTSGGAHGETQYF. The CDR3, as DNA: TGCGCCAGCAGCCAAGATTCCACTAGCGGGGGGGCCCACGGAGAGACCCAGTACTTC.

V is TRBV6-5 and J is TRBJ1-2; tentative D call: TRBD1 (5 bases). Germline lookup yields CDR1 MNHEY and CDR2 SVGAGI. The CDR3 consists of 12 residues. V lost 1 base to trimming and J lost 8 bases, with 8 bases between them. The CDR3 DNA sequence: TGTGCCAGCAGTTACTTGGGGGGAGGCTACACCTTC. Protein: CASSYLGGGYTF.

The chain links TRBV18 to TRBJ1-5; maybe TRBD1 (5 bases). Trimming left V 3 bases short and J 1 base short, with 19 bases between. From germline, CDR1 is KGHSH and CDR2 LQKENI. This CDR3 spans 18 amino acids. The chain's CDR3 is CASSPRNLGAVSNQPQHF. Written as DNA, the CDR3 is TGTGCCAGCTCACCCCGAAATCTAGGGGCAGTGAGCAATCAGCCCCAGCATTTT.

The chain is built from TRBV7-2 and TRBJ2-3, with D uncertain. V was shortened by 1 base and J by 1 base, with 9 bases between the two germline ends. Germline V lookup: CDR1 SGHTA, CDR2 FQGNSA. The CDR3 consists of 15 residues. CDR3 loop: CASSLDLPRTDTQYF. The CDR3 DNA follows: TGTGCCAGCAGCTTAGACCTTCCCCGCACAGATACGCAGTATTTT. Complete variable domain (other parts from reference TRBV7-2 and TRBJ2-3): GAGVSQSPSNKVTEKGKDVELRCDPISGHTALYWYRQSLGQGLEFLIYFQGNSAPDKSGLPSDRFSAERTGGSVSTLTIQRTQQEDSAVYLCASSLDLPRTDTQYFGPGTRLTVL.

This clone appeared once. The chain uses TRBV27 and TRBJ2-1; 7 bases fit TRBD1. Germline assignment: CDR1 MNHEY and CDR2 SMNVEV (reference sequence). After removal of 5 bases from V and 5 bases from J, the junction contained 6 bases not matched to a gene. CDR3 length: 14 residues. CDR3 nucleotides: TGTGCCAGCAGTCGCAATGGACAGGACAATGAGCAGTTCTTC. Translating gives CASSRNGQDNEQFF.

The genes are TRBV19 and TRBJ2-3; 12 nucleotides align to TRBD1. V trimming: 0 bases; J trimming: 4 bases; junction bases outside the gene matches: 11. The germline V gene has CDR1 LNHDA and CDR2 SQIVND (reference sequence). The CDR3 is 19 residues long. CDR3 protein: CASSIDHLTGTGGSDTQYF. Here the CDR3 DNA reads TGTGCCAGTAGTATAGATCATCTTACCGGGACAGGGGGCTCAGATACGCAGTATTTT.

The V call is TRBV7-9, the J call TRBJ1-1; D gene unclear. The CDR3 covers 14 residues. Germline-derived CDR1 and CDR2 are SEHNR and FQNEAQ (reference sequence). The V gene lost 3 bases and the J gene lost 1 base, with 9 bases spanning the gap. CDR3 coding DNA: TGTGCCAGCAGCTTTGGGTCTGGGAACACTGAAGCTTTCTTT. Translation gives CASSFGSGNTEAFF.

The rearrangement uses TRBV7-9 and TRBJ2-5; D tentatively fits TRBD1 or TRBD2 (5 bases each). This CDR3 contains 14 residues. Trimming shortened V by 5 bases and J by 5 bases, and 15 bases separated the two germline ends. CDR1 is SEHNR and CDR2 is FQNEAQ in the germline V gene (reference sequence). This CDR3 is CASSAPGTAETQYF. For the CDR3, the DNA is TGTGCCAGCAGCGCCCCCGGGACGGCTGAGACCCAGTACTTC. The variable domain in full, with the rest retrieved from reference TRBV7-9 and TRBJ2-5, is DTGVSQNPRHKITKRGQNVTFRCDPISEHNRLYWYRQTLGQGPEFLTYFQNEAQLEKSRLLSDRFSAERPKGSFSTLEIQRTEQGDSAMYLCASSAPGTAETQYFGPGTRLLVL.

J is TRBJ2-5 and V is TRBV7-2, with TRBD2 as a possible D gene (6 bases). V was cut by 7 bases and J by 5 bases, with 11 bases left in between. CDR1 is SGHTA and CDR2 is FQGNSA in the germline V gene. The CDR3 has 12 residues. The CDR3 nucleotides are TGTGCCAGCACCCTAGGGAGGGAGACCCAGTACTTC. Protein sequence: CASTLGRETQYF.

The rearrangement uses TRBV7-3 and TRBJ2-1, with a tentative D call TRBD1 (6 bases). CDR3 length: 15 amino acids. CDR1 and CDR2 (germline): SGHTA, FQGTGA. V lost 1 base to trimming and J lost 4 bases, with 11 bases between them. The CDR3 spells CASSLRLTGYNEQFF. In DNA form, the CDR3 reads TGTGCCAGCAGCTTAAGACTCACAGGGTACAATGAGCAGTTCTTC. Filled out from reference TRBV7-3 and TRBJ2-1, the complete variable domain reads GAGVSQTPSNKVTEKGKYVELRCDPISGHTALYWYRQSLGQGPEFLIYFQGTGAADDSGLPNDRFFAVRPEGSVSTLKIQRTERGDSAVYLCASSLRLTGYNEQFFGPGTRLTVL.

This chain uses TRBV6-5 with TRBJ2-6; unclear D gene. The ends were cut back, 2 bases at V and 0 bases at J, with 5 bases in the middle. CDR3 length: 15 amino acids. The V gene's germline CDR1 is MNHEY and CDR2 SVGAGI. The CDR3: CASSYLRSGANVLTF. The CDR3 bases are TGTGCCAGCAGTTACCTCCGCTCTGGGGCCAACGTCCTGACTTTC.

The chain recombines TRBV7-2 with TRBJ1-2; possibly TRBD1 for D (5 bases). The germline CDR1 and CDR2 sequences are SGHTA and FQGNSA. Trimming removed 2 bases from V and 2 bases from J, with 12 bases in between. The CDR3 totals 15 residues. The CDR3 region is CASSLISGRNYGYTF. The CDR3 DNA reads as TGTGCCAGCAGCTTAATCTCGGGGCGGAACTATGGCTACACCTTC.

This clone appeared once. J is TRBJ1-2 and V is TRBV7-2; weak D call: TRBD1 (5 bases). Germline CDR1 SGHTA, CDR2 FQGNSA. With 7 bases removed from V and 7 bases from J, the gap between germline ends came to 19 bases. CDR3 length: 14 amino acids. This CDR3 is CASTNWQGTGGYTF. CDR3 nucleotide sequence: TGTGCCAGCACCAACTGGCAGGGTACGGGTGGCTACACCTTC.

The V call is TRBV5-5, the J call TRBJ1-4, with 7 nucleotides matching TRBD1. CDR3 size: 16 residues. Germline lookup yields CDR1 SGHKS and CDR2 YYEKEE (reference sequence). V lost 5 bases to trimming and J lost 0 bases; unmatched junction nucleotides: 7. The CDR3 DNA reads TGTGCCAGCAGATTCGGACAGGCCTCAACTAATGAAAAACTGTTTTTT. Residues: CASRFGQASTNEKLFF.

The chain carries TRBV7-2 and TRBJ2-1; TRBD2 aligns across 8 bases. The CDR3 sequence is 15 residues long. CDR1 SGHTA and CDR2 FQGNSA come from the germline V gene. Unmatched junction bases numbered 1, after V lost 1 base and J lost 2 bases. CDR3 bases: TGTGCCAGCAGCTTAGGAGCGGGGGCCTACAATGAGCAGTTCTTC. The encoded protein is CASSLGAGAYNEQFF.

This clone came up once. This chain links TRBV10-3 with TRBJ1-3; D is undetermined. V was pared by 6 bases and J by 2 bases, with 14 bases between. The germline gives CDR1 ENHRY, CDR2 SYGVKD. The CDR3 totals 15 residues. CDR3 coding DNA: TGTGCCATCAGGGACGACACAAGGGCTGGAAACACCATATATTTT. Translated, it gives CAIRDDTRAGNTIYF.

The V gene is TRBV28, the J gene TRBJ1-6; 10 bases line up with TRBD1. The CDR3 runs 16 residues. Germline assignment: CDR1 MDHEN and CDR2 SYDVKM. V shed 8 bases and J 7 bases; nucleotides not matched to a gene: 11. The CDR3 is CASPRDRGKPNSPLHF. CDR3 nucleotide sequence: TGTGCCAGCCCCAGGGACAGGGGAAAACCAAATTCACCCCTCCACTTT.

The chain couples TRBV5-1 to TRBJ2-1; possible D gene TRBD2, 5 bases. Germline CDR1 reads SGHRS; CDR2 reads YFSETQ. The CDR3 sequence is 14 residues long. V gave up 0 bases and J gave up 7 bases, with 11 bases separating them. The CDR3, as DNA: TGCGCCAGCAGCTTGGGGACTTCTATAAATGAGCAGTTCTTC. Translated: CASSLGTSINEQFF.

This clone was picked up one time. The chain is built from TRBV19 and TRBJ1-1; D call uncertain. Germline V gene lookup returns CDR1 LNHDA and CDR2 SQIVND (reference sequence). Between the trimmed V and J ends, which lost 2 bases and 0 bases, there was a span of 7 bases. This CDR3 spans 14 amino acids. The CDR3 DNA reads TGTGCCAGTAGTATAAACGACCTGAACACTGAAGCTTTCTTT. Its protein is CASSINDLNTEAFF.

The chain joins TRBV7-8 to TRBJ1-2, with TRBD1 as a possible D gene (5 bases). The V end was cut by 1 base, the J end by 4 bases, with 16 bases between. This CDR3 contains 16 residues. Germline values: CDR1 SGHVS, CDR2 FQNEAQ. This CDR3 is CASSLETGPRGYGYTF. The DNA for the CDR3 is TGTGCCAGCAGCTTAGAAACAGGTCCCCGGGGCTATGGCTACACCTTC.

The rearrangement uses TRBV11-1 and TRBJ1-1; 8 bases fit TRBD1. V shed 6 bases and J 7 bases; nucleotides not matched to a gene: 7. Germline-derived CDR1 and CDR2 are SGHAT and FQDESV (reference sequence). The CDR3 length is 13 residues. The CDR3 protein is CASRKAGGVEAFF. The CDR3 bases are TGTGCCAGCAGGAAAGCAGGGGGCGTTGAAGCTTTCTTT.

The V gene is TRBV15, the J gene TRBJ2-1; maybe TRBD1 (6 bases). Trimming cost V 1 base and J 7 bases, with 17 bases left between them. From germline, CDR1 is LNHNV and CDR2 YYDKDF (reference sequence). This CDR3 has 16 residues. CDR3 sequence reads: CATSRVAGAVGNEQFF. The CDR3 DNA follows: TGTGCCACCAGCAGAGTGGCAGGGGCCGTGGGGAATGAGCAGTTCTTC.

V is TRBV19 and J is TRBJ1-1, with D perhaps matching TRBD1 (6 bases). The CDR3 consists of 15 residues. V dropped 6 bases and J dropped 3 bases, with 17 bases sitting between them. Germline V gene lookup returns CDR1 LNHDA and CDR2 SQIVND (reference sequence). The CDR3 is CASRMGAYPDTEAFF. Here the CDR3 DNA reads TGTGCCAGTAGAATGGGGGCTTATCCGGACACTGAAGCTTTCTTT.

This clone was counted a few times. The CDR3: CASSFAGQPGRGETQYF. CDR3 coding DNA: TGTGCCAGCAGCTTTGCTGGACAGCCCGGGAGGGGTGAGACCCAGTACTTC. This rearrangement joins TRBV5-4 to TRBJ2-5, with TRBD2 identical over 8 bases. J was trimmed by 5 bases and V by 2 bases; bases with no gene match: 14. From germline, CDR1 is SGHNT and CDR2 YYREEE (reference sequence). The CDR3 sequence is 17 residues long.

The V and J genes are TRBV28 and TRBJ2-1; the match to TRBD2 covers 8 bases. V was pared by 5 bases and J by 9 bases, with 6 bases of the junction left unmatched. Germline CDR1 and CDR2: MDHEN and SYDVKM. This CDR3 has 13 residues. The CDR3 region has the DNA TGTGCCAGCAGTCCGGGGGGGCGTATTGAGCAGTTCTTC. This translates into CASSPGGRIEQFF.

This chain joins TRBV7-2 and TRBJ2-3; D not resolved. This CDR3 is 13 amino acids long. The germline CDR1 and CDR2 sequences are SGHTA and FQGNSA. Trimming left V 5 bases short and J 8 bases short, with 14 bases between. The CDR3 bases are TGTGCCAGCAGCCGCGACATGTATGGTACGCAGTATTTT. It encodes CASSRDMYGTQYF.

The CDR3 DNA reads as TGTGCCATCAGTAGCGCAGGGGGGAATCAGCCCCAGCATTTT. This translates into CAISSAGGNQPQHF. The V and J genes are TRBV10-3 and TRBJ1-5; 7 nucleotides line up with TRBD1. The CDR3 covers 14 residues. The junction had 5 bases not matched to a gene; V was cut back by 5 bases and J by 4 bases. CDR1 ENHRY and CDR2 SYGVKD come from the germline V gene.